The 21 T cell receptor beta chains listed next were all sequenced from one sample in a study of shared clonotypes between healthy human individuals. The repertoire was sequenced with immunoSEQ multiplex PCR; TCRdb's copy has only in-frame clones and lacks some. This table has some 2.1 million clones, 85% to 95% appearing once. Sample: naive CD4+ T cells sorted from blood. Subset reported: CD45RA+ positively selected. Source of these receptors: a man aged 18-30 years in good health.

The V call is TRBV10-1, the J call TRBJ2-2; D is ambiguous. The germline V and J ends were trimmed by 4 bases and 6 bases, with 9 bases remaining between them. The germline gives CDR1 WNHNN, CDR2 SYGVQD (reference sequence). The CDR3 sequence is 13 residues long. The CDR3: CASSAVRAGELFF. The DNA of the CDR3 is TGCGCCAGCAGTGCGGTCCGGGCCGGGGAGCTGTTTTTT.

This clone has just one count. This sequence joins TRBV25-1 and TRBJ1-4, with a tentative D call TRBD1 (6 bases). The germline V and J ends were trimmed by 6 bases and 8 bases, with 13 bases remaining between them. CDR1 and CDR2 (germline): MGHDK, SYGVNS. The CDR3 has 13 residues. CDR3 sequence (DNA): TGTGCCAGCAGGGACAGTCAGCGGGAAAAACTGTTTTTT. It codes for CASRDSQREKLFF.

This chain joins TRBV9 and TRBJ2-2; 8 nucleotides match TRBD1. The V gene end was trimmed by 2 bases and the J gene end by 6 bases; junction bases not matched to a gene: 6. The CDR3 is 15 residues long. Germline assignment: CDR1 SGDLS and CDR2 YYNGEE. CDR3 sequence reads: CASSVRTGIAGELFF. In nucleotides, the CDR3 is TGTGCCAGCAGCGTTCGGACAGGGATCGCCGGGGAGCTGTTTTTT.

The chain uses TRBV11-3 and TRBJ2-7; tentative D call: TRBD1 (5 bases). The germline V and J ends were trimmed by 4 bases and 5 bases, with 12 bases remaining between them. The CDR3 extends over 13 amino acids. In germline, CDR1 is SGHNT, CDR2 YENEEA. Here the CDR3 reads CASSSGYGDEQYF. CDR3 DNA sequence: TGTGCCAGCAGCTCAGGGTATGGAGACGAGCAGTACTTC. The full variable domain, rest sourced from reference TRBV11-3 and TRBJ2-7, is EAGVVQSPRYKIIEKKQPVAFWCNPISGHNTLYWYLQNLGQGPELLIRYENEEAVDDSQLPKDRFSAERLKGVDSTLKIQPAELGDSAVYLCASSSGYGDEQYFGPGTRLTVT.

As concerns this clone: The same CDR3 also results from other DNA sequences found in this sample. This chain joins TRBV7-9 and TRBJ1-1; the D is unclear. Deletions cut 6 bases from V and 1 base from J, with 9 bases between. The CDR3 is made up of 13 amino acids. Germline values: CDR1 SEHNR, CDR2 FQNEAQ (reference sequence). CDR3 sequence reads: CASSFQENTEAFF. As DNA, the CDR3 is TGTGCCAGCAGTTTTCAGGAGAACACTGAAGCTTTCTTT. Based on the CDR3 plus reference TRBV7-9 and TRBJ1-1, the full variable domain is DTGVSQNPRHKITKRGQNVTFRCDPISEHNRLYWYRQTLGQGPEFLTYFQNEAQLEKSRLLSDRFSAERPKGSFSTLEIQRTEQGDSAMYLCASSFQENTEAFFGQGTRLTVV.

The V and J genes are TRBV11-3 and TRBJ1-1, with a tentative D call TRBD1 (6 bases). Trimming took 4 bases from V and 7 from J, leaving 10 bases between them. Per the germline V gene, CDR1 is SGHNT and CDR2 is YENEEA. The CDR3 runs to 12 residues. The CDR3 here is CASSSGQSEAFF. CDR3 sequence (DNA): TGTGCCAGCAGCTCTGGACAGAGTGAAGCTTTCTTT. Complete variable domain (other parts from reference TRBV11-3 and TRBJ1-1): EAGVVQSPRYKIIEKKQPVAFWCNPISGHNTLYWYLQNLGQGPELLIRYENEEAVDDSQLPKDRFSAERLKGVDSTLKIQPAELGDSAVYLCASSSGQSEAFFGQGTRLTVV.

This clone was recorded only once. DNA for the CDR3: TGTGCCTGGAGTACCATCAGGGTGTCCTCTGGGGCCAACGTCCTGACTTTC. This sequence encodes CAWSTIRVSSGANVLTF. The chain joins TRBV30 to TRBJ2-6; possible D gene TRBD1, 5 bases. The length of the CDR3 is 17 residues. Looked up from germline, CDR1 is GTSNPN and CDR2 is SVGIG (reference sequence). The V end lost 2 bases, the J end lost 0 bases, and 14 bases lay between the germline ends.

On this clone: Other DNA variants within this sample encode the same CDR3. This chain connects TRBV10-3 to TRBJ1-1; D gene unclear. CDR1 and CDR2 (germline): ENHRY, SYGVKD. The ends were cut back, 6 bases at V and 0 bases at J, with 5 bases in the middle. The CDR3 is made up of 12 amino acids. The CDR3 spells CAISGLNTEAFF. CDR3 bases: TGTGCCATCAGCGGACTGAACACTGAAGCTTTCTTT.

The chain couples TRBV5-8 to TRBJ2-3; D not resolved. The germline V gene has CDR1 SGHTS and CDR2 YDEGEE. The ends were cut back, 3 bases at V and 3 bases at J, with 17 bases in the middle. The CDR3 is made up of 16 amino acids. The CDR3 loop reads CASSSVGSSLTDTQYF. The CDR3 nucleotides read TGTGCCAGCAGCTCGGTGGGGTCCTCCTTAACAGATACGCAGTATTTT. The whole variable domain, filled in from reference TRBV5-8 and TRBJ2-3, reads EAGVTQSPTHLIKTRGQQATLRCSPISGHTSVYWYQQALGLGLQFLLWYDEGEERNRGNFPPRFSGRQFPNYSSELNVNALELEDSALYLCASSSVGSSLTDTQYFGPGTRLTVL.

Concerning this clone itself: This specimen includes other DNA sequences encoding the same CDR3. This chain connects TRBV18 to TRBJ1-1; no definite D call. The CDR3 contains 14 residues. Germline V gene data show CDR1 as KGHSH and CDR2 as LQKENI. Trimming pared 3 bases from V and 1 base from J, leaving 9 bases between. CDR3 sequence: CASSPLAKNTEAFF. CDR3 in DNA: TGTGCCAGCTCACCCTTAGCGAAGAACACTGAAGCTTTCTTT.

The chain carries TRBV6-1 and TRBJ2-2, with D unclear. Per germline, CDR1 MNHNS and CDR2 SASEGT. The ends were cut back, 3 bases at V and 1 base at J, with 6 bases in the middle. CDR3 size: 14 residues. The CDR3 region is CASSDLQNTGELFF. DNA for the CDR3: TGTGCCAGCAGTGATCTCCAGAACACCGGGGAGCTGTTTTTT.

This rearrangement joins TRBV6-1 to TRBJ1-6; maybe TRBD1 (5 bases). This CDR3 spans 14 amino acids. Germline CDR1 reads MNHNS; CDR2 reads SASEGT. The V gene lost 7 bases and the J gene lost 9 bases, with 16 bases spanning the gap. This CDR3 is CASIREGFGSPLHF. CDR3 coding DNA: TGTGCCAGCATCAGGGAAGGGTTTGGTTCACCCCTCCACTTT.

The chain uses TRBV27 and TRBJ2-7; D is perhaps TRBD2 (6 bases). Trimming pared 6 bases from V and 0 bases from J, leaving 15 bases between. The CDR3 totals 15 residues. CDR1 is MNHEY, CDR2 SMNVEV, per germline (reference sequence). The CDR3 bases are TGTGCCAGCAGCCGTAGCGGCCTCGGCTCCTACGAGCAGTACTTC. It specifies CASSRSGLGSYEQYF.

Here the CDR3 DNA reads TGCGCCAGCCGTGACGGCATGGTCACTGAAGCTTTCTTT. Translation: CASRDGMVTEAFF. The chain couples TRBV5-1 to TRBJ1-1; D gene unclear. Looked up from germline, CDR1 is SGHRS and CDR2 is YFSETQ. V shed 7 bases and J shed 4 bases, with 14 bases lying between them. CDR3 size: 13 residues.

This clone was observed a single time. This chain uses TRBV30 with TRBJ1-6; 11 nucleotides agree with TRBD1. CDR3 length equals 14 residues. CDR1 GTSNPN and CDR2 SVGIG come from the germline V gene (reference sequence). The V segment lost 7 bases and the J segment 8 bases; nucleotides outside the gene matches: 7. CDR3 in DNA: TGTGCCTTAACCCGGGACAGGGGGGATTCACCCCTCCACTTT. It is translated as CALTRDRGDSPLHF.

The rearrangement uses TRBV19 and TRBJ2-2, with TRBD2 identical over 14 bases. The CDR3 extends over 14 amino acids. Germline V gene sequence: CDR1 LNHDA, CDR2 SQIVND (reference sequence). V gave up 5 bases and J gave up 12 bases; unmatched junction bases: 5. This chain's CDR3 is CASSPGLAGGQLFF. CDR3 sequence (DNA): TGTGCCAGTAGTCCCGGACTAGCGGGGGGTCAGCTGTTTTTT.

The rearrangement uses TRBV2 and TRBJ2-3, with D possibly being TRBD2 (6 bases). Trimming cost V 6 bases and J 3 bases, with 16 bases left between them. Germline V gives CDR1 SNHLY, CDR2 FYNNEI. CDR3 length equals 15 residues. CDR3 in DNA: TGTGCCAGCAGCGGGGACTTTCAGGGTACAGATACGCAGTATTTT. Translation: CASSGDFQGTDTQYF.

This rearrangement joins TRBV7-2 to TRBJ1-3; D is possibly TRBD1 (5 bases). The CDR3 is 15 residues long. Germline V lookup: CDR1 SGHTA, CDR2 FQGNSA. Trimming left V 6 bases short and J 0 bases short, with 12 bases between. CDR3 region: CASRRGGYSGNTIYF. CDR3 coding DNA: TGTGCCAGCAGAAGGGGTGGATACTCTGGAAACACCATATATTTT.

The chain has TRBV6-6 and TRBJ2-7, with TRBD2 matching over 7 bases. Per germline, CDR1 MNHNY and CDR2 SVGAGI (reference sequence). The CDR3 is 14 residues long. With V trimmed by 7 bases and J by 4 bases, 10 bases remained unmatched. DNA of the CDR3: TGTGCCAGCACCGCTGGGGAGGGCCCTTACGAGCAGTACTTC. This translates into CASTAGEGPYEQYF.

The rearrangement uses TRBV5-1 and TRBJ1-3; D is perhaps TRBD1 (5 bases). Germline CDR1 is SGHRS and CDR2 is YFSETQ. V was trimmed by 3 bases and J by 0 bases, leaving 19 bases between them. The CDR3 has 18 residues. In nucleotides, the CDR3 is TGCGCCAGCAGCTGGATTGCCCGGGACGCAGGCTCTGGAAACACCATATATTTT. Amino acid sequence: CASSWIARDAGSGNTIYF. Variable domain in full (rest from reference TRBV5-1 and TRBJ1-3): KAGVTQTPRYLIKTRGQQVTLSCSPISGHRSVSWYQQTPGQGLQFLFEYFSETQRNKGNFPGRFSGRQFSNSRSEMNVSTLELGDSALYLCASSWIARDAGSGNTIYFGEGSWLTVV.

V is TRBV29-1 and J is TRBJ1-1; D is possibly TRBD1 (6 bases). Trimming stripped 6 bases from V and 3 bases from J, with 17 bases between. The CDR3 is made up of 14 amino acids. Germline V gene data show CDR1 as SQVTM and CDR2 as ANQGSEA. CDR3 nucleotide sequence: TGCAGCGTGGAACTAACAGGGAGAGACACTGAAGCTTTCTTT. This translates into CSVELTGRDTEAFF.